Listed below are T cell receptor beta chains from one sample, sequenced in a study of shared clonotypes between healthy human individuals. Sequencing used immunoSEQ multiplex PCR; TCRdb keeps in-frame clones, though not all of them. This table has some 2,500,000 clones, around 90% appearing once. The sample taken for sequencing was naive CD4+ T cells from PBMCs. Receptor source: a man aged 18 to 30 in good health. Some clones in this sample may be carry-over from other donors' samples. Both conserved end residues are part of each CDR3. Fields, in order: clone size, D gene, J gene, V gene, CDR3 protein, CDR3 DNA. The D gene is left open where the match is weak. Some rows mark clone size as missing; the rest say once, few, many or name a class of expanded clone.

clone_size: NA
d_call: NA
j_call: TRBJ1-1
v_call: TRBV28
cdr3_aa: CASTQGGRPEAFF
cdr3_nt: TGTGCCAGCACACAAGGGGGGAGGCCTGAAGCTTTCTTT

clone_size: NA
d_call: TRBD2
j_call: TRBJ2-5
v_call: TRBV28
cdr3_aa: CASETRTSGRAGTQYF
cdr3_nt: TGTGCCAGCGAGACCAGGACTAGCGGGAGGGCGGGGACCCAGTACTTC

clone_size: NA
d_call: NA
j_call: TRBJ2-5
v_call: TRBV5-4
cdr3_aa: CASSSPAPGEETQYF
cdr3_nt: TGTGCCAGCAGCTCCCCCGCCCCAGGGGAAGAGACCCAGTACTTC

clone_size: NA
d_call: NA
j_call: TRBJ2-5
v_call: TRBV19
cdr3_aa: CASSIDSETQYF
cdr3_nt: TGTGCCAGTAGTATTGATTCAGAGACCCAGTACTTC

clone_size: NA
d_call: TRBD1
j_call: TRBJ1-2
v_call: TRBV7-2
cdr3_aa: CASSFGQGLTYGYTF
cdr3_nt: TGTGCCAGCAGCTTCGGACAGGGGTTAACCTATGGCTACACCTTC

clone_size: NA
d_call: NA
j_call: TRBJ2-7
v_call: TRBV9
cdr3_aa: CASSVGDDYYEQYF
cdr3_nt: TGTGCCAGCAGCGTCGGGGACGACTACTACGAGCAGTACTTC

clone_size: NA
d_call: NA
j_call: TRBJ2-1
v_call: TRBV7-8
cdr3_aa: CASSLVQRNEQFF
cdr3_nt: TGTGCCAGCAGCTTAGTTCAGCGGAATGAGCAGTTCTTC

clone_size: NA
d_call: TRBD2
j_call: TRBJ2-1
v_call: TRBV19
cdr3_aa: CASSIGLAVNEQFF
cdr3_nt: TGTGCCAGTAGTATAGGACTAGCCGTCAATGAGCAGTTCTTC

clone_size: NA
d_call: NA
j_call: TRBJ1-5
v_call: TRBV4-1
cdr3_aa: CASSPEQGWGNQPQHF
cdr3_nt: TGCGCCAGCAGCCCCGAACAGGGATGGGGCAATCAGCCCCAGCATTTT

clone_size: once
d_call: NA
j_call: TRBJ1-2
v_call: TRBV29-1
cdr3_aa: CSVVWVANYGYTF
cdr3_nt: TGCAGCGTTGTCTGGGTAGCTAACTATGGCTACACCTTC

clone_size: NA
d_call: TRBD1
j_call: TRBJ1-2
v_call: TRBV7-2
cdr3_aa: CASSLKGQRYGYTF
cdr3_nt: TGTGCCAGCAGCTTAAAGGGACAGAGATATGGCTACACCTTC

clone_size: NA
d_call: TRBD2
j_call: TRBJ2-3
v_call: TRBV4-3
cdr3_aa: CASSQDGFGGRAVDTQYF
cdr3_nt: TGCGCCAGCAGCCAAGATGGTTTCGGCGGGAGGGCCGTTGATACGCAGTATTTT

clone_size: NA
d_call: NA
j_call: TRBJ1-1
v_call: TRBV5-1
cdr3_aa: CASRLEGTEAFF
cdr3_nt: TGCGCCAGCAGGTTGGAGGGAACTGAAGCTTTCTTT

clone_size: NA
d_call: NA
j_call: TRBJ1-2
v_call: TRBV28
cdr3_aa: CASSSLLDYGYTF
cdr3_nt: TGTGCCAGCAGTTCCTTGCTCGACTATGGCTACACCTTC

clone_size: NA
d_call: NA
j_call: TRBJ1-2
v_call: TRBV28
cdr3_aa: CASKVGVHYGYTF
cdr3_nt: TGTGCCAGCAAAGTAGGGGTGCACTATGGCTACACCTTC